One and the same sample provided the 25 T cell receptor beta chains below, sequenced in a study of blood T cell repertoires in COVID-19. The data were produced by immunoSEQ multiplex PCR, yet TCRdb's version contains in-frame clones alone and is incomplete. The profile shows 97,000 or so clones, roughly 81% of them singletons. The sequenced sample was peripheral blood. The receptors shown here come from a man aged 35 to 55 with active or convalescent COVID-19.

This chain links TRBV25-1 with TRBJ1-6; 8 nucleotides line up with TRBD1. The CDR3 is made up of 13 amino acids. Germline values: CDR1 MGHDK, CDR2 SYGVNS. The ends lost 6 bases at V and 9 bases at J; junction bases unmatched: 4. The CDR3 DNA reads as TGTGCCAGCAGGACAGGGGATTCTTCACCCCTCCACTTT. Its translation: CASRTGDSSPLHF.

There are a few counts of this clone. This chain connects TRBV28 to TRBJ1-2; D gene uncertain. Germline V lookup: CDR1 MDHEN, CDR2 SYDVKM. The V end was cut by 5 bases, the J end by 3 bases, with 7 bases between. This CDR3 has 12 residues. The CDR3 here is CASSPGDYGYTF. The CDR3 coding sequence is TGTGCCAGCAGTCCCGGGGACTATGGCTACACCTTC.

The chain carries TRBV13 and TRBJ1-6, with D uncertain. Per germline, CDR1 PRHDT and CDR2 FYEKMQ (reference sequence). Trimming removed 1 base from V and 0 bases from J, with 7 bases in between. The CDR3 has 16 residues. The DNA of the CDR3 is TGTGCCAGCAGCTTAGATTACGGCTCCTATAATTCACCCCTCCACTTT. Its translation: CASSLDYGSYNSPLHF.

The J gene is TRBJ1-3, the V gene TRBV3-1 (or the pseudogene TRBV3-2); D ambiguous. Looked up from germline, CDR1 is LGHDT and CDR2 is YNNKEL (reference sequence). The CDR3 consists of 13 residues. V was cut by 8 bases and J by 0 bases, with 8 bases left in between. CDR3 loop: CASDTSSGNTIYF. The DNA of the CDR3 is TGTGCCAGCGACACCAGCTCTGGAAACACCATATATTTT.

The table lists this clone with a count of one. This chain connects TRBV29-1 to TRBJ1-1, with TRBD1 identical over 7 bases. This CDR3 is built from 13 residues. Germline CDR1 and CDR2: SQVTM and ANQGSEA. V was clipped by 6 bases and J by 7 bases; unmatched bases: 11. DNA of the CDR3: TGCAGCGTCTCGGAGGGGGCGCAGAGTGAAGCTTTCTTT. Translation: CSVSEGAQSEAFF.

V is TRBV12-3 or TRBV12-4 and J is TRBJ1-3; no definite D call. The CDR3 covers 13 residues. V lost 6 bases, J lost 0 bases, and 6 bases lay in between. In DNA form, the CDR3 reads TGTGCCAGCAGAATATCCTCTGGAAACACCATATATTTT. This codes for CASRISSGNTIYF.

Written as DNA, the CDR3 is TGTGCCAGCTCACAGGGACAGGACTATGGCTACACCTTC. It specifies CASSQGQDYGYTF. The gene calls are TRBV18 and TRBJ1-2; TRBD1 aligns across 8 bases. This CDR3 comprises 13 residues. Germline V lookup: CDR1 KGHSH, CDR2 LQKENI. The V gene end was trimmed by 4 bases and the J gene end by 3 bases; junction bases not matched to a gene: 1. Full variable domain (rest looked up from reference TRBV18 and TRBJ1-2): NAGVMQNPRHLVRRRGQEARLRCSPMKGHSHVYWYRQLPEEGLKFMVYLQKENIIDESGMPKERFSAEFPKEGPSILRIQQVVRGDSAAYFCASSQGQDYGYTFGSGTRLTVV.

V is TRBV7-6 and J is TRBJ2-7; D perhaps matches TRBD1 (6 bases). Germline V lookup: CDR1 SGHVS, CDR2 FNYEAQ. V lost 5 bases and J 2 bases, leaving 13 bases between the germline ends. The CDR3 spans 14 residues. The CDR3 region is CASSRLTGTYEQYF. For the CDR3, the DNA is TGTGCCAGCAGCCGACTAACAGGGACCTACGAGCAGTACTTC.

This sequence joins TRBV3-1 (or the pseudogene TRBV3-2) and TRBJ1-1; 8 nucleotides agree with TRBD1. This CDR3 has 15 amino acids. Germline V gene lookup returns CDR1 LGHDT and CDR2 YNNKEL (reference sequence). The V gene end was trimmed by 4 bases and the J gene end by 4 bases; junction bases not matched to a gene: 8. The CDR3 protein is CASSPTTGVVTEAFF. CDR3 in DNA: TGTGCCAGCAGCCCTACGACAGGGGTGGTCACTGAAGCTTTCTTT.

The sample holds a few counts of this clone. J is TRBJ2-3 and V is TRBV20-1; 9 positions agree with TRBD2. J gave up 6 bases and V 3 bases, and 10 bases lay outside the gene matches. The CDR3 consists of 15 residues. The germline V gene encodes CDR1 DFQATT and CDR2 SNEGSKA (reference sequence). The chain's CDR3 is CSASELSGGGDTQYF. The CDR3 DNA follows: TGCAGTGCTAGTGAACTTAGCGGGGGAGGGGATACGCAGTATTTT.

This chain uses TRBV5-4 with TRBJ2-5, with 8 positions matching TRBD2. V shed 0 bases and J 4 bases; nucleotides not matched to a gene: 8. The CDR3 spans 16 residues. Germline V gene sequence: CDR1 SGHNT, CDR2 YYREEE (reference sequence). The CDR3 spells CASSLVAAGALETQYF. CDR3 in DNA: TGTGCCAGCAGCTTGGTAGCAGCGGGGGCTCTAGAGACCCAGTACTTC.

The chain couples TRBV21-1 to TRBJ2-5; the D segment call TRBD2 is taken from the table without a DNA check. TRBV21-1 is tagged as a pseudogene. The CDR3 consists of 15 residues. The CDR3 region has the DNA TGTGCCAGCAGCCCTCCGGGGAGTGTTCTGAAGACCCAGTACTTC. Translating it yields CASSPPGSVLKTQYF.

J is TRBJ2-7 and V is TRBV16; D possibly corresponds to TRBD1 (5 bases). CDR3 size: 14 residues. The V end lost 5 bases, the J end lost 3 bases, and 14 bases lay between the germline ends. Germline V gene data show CDR1 as KGHSY and CDR2 as FQNENV. CDR3 bases: TGTGCCAGCAGCGATCCGACAGATCTCTACGAGCAGTACTTC. It yields the protein CASSDPTDLYEQYF.

The J gene is TRBJ1-2, the V gene TRBV5-4, with 8 bases aligning to TRBD1. The junction had 5 bases not matched to a gene; V was cut back by 0 bases and J by 4 bases. From germline, CDR1 is SGHNT and CDR2 YYREEE (reference sequence). The CDR3 runs to 15 residues. In DNA, the CDR3 is TGTGCCAGCAGCTTGGGACAGGGGAAAGCCTATGGCTACACCTTC. Protein sequence: CASSLGQGKAYGYTF.

This clone was picked up a small number of times. The chain couples TRBV19 to TRBJ2-1; a weak D match, TRBD2 (5 bases). V was cut by 8 bases and J by 7 bases, with 15 bases left in between. This CDR3 has 13 residues. CDR1 LNHDA and CDR2 SQIVND come from the germline V gene (reference sequence). This CDR3 is CASERTSGNEQFF. As DNA, the CDR3 is TGTGCCAGTGAGCGGACTTCTGGGAATGAGCAGTTCTTC.

In its sample, this clone was seen many times. This chain links TRBV12-3 or TRBV12-4 with TRBJ2-7; tentatively, D is TRBD2 (6 bases). The V end lost 11 bases, the J end lost 3 bases, and 11 bases lay between the germline ends. There are 11 residues in the CDR3. The CDR3 bases are TGTGCCCCAGGGAGGAGCTACGAGCAGTACTTC. Translating gives CAPGRSYEQYF.

This chain connects TRBV4-2 to TRBJ1-1, with 9 bases aligning to TRBD1. V was clipped by 5 bases and J by 4 bases; unmatched bases: 5. The CDR3 consists of 14 residues. Germline CDR1 and CDR2: LGHNA and YNFKEQ. Here the CDR3 DNA reads TGTGCCAGCAGCATACGACAGGGGGTCACTGAAGCTTTCTTT. It yields the protein CASSIRQGVTEAFF.

V is TRBV13 and J is TRBJ1-5; D might be TRBD1 (6 bases). This CDR3 has 15 residues. V was clipped by 4 bases and J by 1 base, with 11 bases between them. The V gene's germline CDR1 is PRHDT and CDR2 FYEKMQ (reference sequence). The CDR3 DNA reads TGTGCCAGCAGCTACGGACAGTCAAGCAATCAGCCCCAGCATTTT. Residues: CASSYGQSSNQPQHF.

This clone is a singleton in its sample. This sequence joins TRBV18 and TRBJ1-5; 12 bases fit TRBD1. The J segment lost 2 bases and the V segment lost 1 base, leaving 6 bases of the junction unmatched. The CDR3 runs 18 residues. Germline CDR1 reads KGHSH; CDR2 reads LQKENI. CDR3 residues: CASSPQGQGASGNQPQHF. CDR3 coding DNA: TGTGCCAGCTCACCACAGGGACAGGGGGCTTCGGGCAATCAGCCCCAGCATTTT.

V and J are TRBV7-2 and TRBJ2-1; D might be TRBD1 (5 bases). The CDR3 is 13 residues long. The V end lost 4 bases, the J end lost 4 bases, and 8 bases lay between the germline ends. Germline V gene sequence: CDR1 SGHTA, CDR2 FQGNSA. The CDR3 DNA follows: TGTGCCAGCAGCTGGACAAAATACAATGAGCAGTTCTTC. Translation gives CASSWTKYNEQFF. The variable domain in full, completed from reference TRBV7-2 and TRBJ2-1, reads GAGVSQSPSNKVTEKGKDVELRCDPISGHTALYWYRQSLGQGLEFLIYFQGNSAPDKSGLPSDRFSAERTGGSVSTLTIQRTQQEDSAVYLCASSWTKYNEQFFGPGTRLTVL.

The chain carries TRBV2 and TRBJ2-7; D not resolved. The germline V and J ends were trimmed by 6 bases and 9 bases, with 12 bases remaining between them. The CDR3 has 11 residues. Per the germline V gene, CDR1 is SNHLY and CDR2 is FYNNEI. The CDR3 reads CASSPTSVQYF. As DNA, the CDR3 is TGTGCCAGCAGCCCCACTTCCGTGCAGTACTTC.

The rearrangement links TRBV7-8 to TRBJ2-5, with 10 nucleotides matching TRBD1. The CDR3 length is 14 residues. Trimming removed 4 bases from V and 5 bases from J; junction bases left unmatched: 4. The germline gives CDR1 SGHVS, CDR2 FQNEAQ. The CDR3 here is CASSYLDRGETQYF. CDR3 sequence (DNA): TGTGCCAGCAGCTATCTGGACAGGGGGGAGACCCAGTACTTC.

V usage is TRBV5-1 and J usage is TRBJ2-5; 11 bases match TRBD2. CDR1 and CDR2 (germline): SGHRS, YFSETQ. V shed 3 bases and J 3 bases; nucleotides not matched to a gene: 7. This CDR3 has 16 amino acids. This chain's CDR3 is CASSWVTSGAKETQYF. The CDR3 DNA is TGCGCCAGCAGCTGGGTGACTAGCGGGGCGAAAGAGACCCAGTACTTC.

The chain employs TRBV19 and TRBJ1-5; 11 nucleotides align to TRBD1. The length of the CDR3 is 14 residues. With V trimmed by 5 bases and J by 5 bases, 2 bases remained unmatched. The germline V gene encodes CDR1 LNHDA and CDR2 SQIVND (reference sequence). CDR3 sequence: CASSLGQGDQPQHF. CDR3 in DNA: TGTGCCAGTAGTTTGGGACAGGGGGATCAGCCCCAGCATTTT.

The chain has TRBV3-1 (or the pseudogene TRBV3-2) and TRBJ2-7; 12 nucleotides align to TRBD2. V lost 3 bases and J lost 2; bases outside the gene matches: 11. There are 18 residues in the CDR3. CDR1 and CDR2 from the germline V gene are LGHDT and YNNKEL (reference sequence). For the CDR3, the DNA is TGTGCCAGCAGCCAGGGACTCGGGGGACTAGCGGGTGCCTACGAGCAGTACTTC. This gives the protein CASSQGLGGLAGAYEQYF.